The clone carrying this TCR beta chain was seen many times. Antigen specificity is unknown. Regions amplified from RNA transcripts were the TCR beta CDR3 regions. Carried out on the TCR CDR3, a first-round RT-PCR used the HTBI primer set. TCRdb independently ran MiXCR on the multiplex PCR reads; one entry per CDR3 protein. The sample has over 250,000 distinct CDR3 sequences, approximately 13% seen once. This CDR3 is 13 amino acids long. The V gene lost 0 bases and the J gene lost 8 bases, with 10 bases spanning the gap. Germline V gives CDR1 LGHDT, CDR2 YNNKEL (reference sequence). For ophthalmopathy patients, the Clinical Activity Score was at least 3 and the NOSPECS grade at least 4; duration was under 3 months. Orbital computed tomography, thyroid ultrasound, serum thyroxine and TRAb, and clinical symptoms together informed the diagnoses. These data belong to a study of T cells in Graves' hyperthyroidism and ophthalmopathy. Turning to the study itself: At the time of initial diagnosis and before any treatment, peripheral blood was collected.

Findings of the study overall: Blood shared most expanded thyroid clonotypes above 0.001.

The rearrangement joins TRBV3-1 to TRBJ1-2, with unresolved D. The TCR sequence derives from a woman aged 40 to 50 with Graves' ophthalmopathy. Material for sequencing was blood. CDR3 sequence (DNA): TGTGCCAGCAGCCAAGATGGGGAGAAGGGCTACACCTTC. Its protein product is CASSQDGEKGYTF.